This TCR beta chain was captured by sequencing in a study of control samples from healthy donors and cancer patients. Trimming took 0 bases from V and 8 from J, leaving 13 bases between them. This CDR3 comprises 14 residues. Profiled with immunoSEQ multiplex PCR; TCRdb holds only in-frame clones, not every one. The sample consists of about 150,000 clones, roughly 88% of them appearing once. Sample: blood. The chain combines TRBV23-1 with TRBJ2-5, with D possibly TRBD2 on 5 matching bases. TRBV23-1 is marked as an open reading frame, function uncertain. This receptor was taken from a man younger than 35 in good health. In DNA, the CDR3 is TGCGCCAGCAGTCAATCGACACCGTCGGGAACCCAGTACTTC. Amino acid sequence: CASSQSTPSGTQYF.